This TCR beta chain was profiled in a study of identical twins. Study results and caveats: For cord blood, abundant beta clonotypes had fewer insertions, unlike memory repertoires, which showed none. Instead of following the same donors, the conclusions were based on cross-sectional statistical analysis. Modelling underestimated the level of out-of-frame TCR alpha sharing observed in monozygotic twins.

Germline loops: CDR1 SGHAT, CDR2 FQNNGV. The CDR3 extends over 15 amino acids. Trimming removed 5 bases at V and 5 bases at J, with 16 bases between. Template switching (which added a universal primer site) was used, and cDNA carried unique molecular identifiers. MiXCR, applied by TCRdb to the 5' RACE reads, yields one record per CDR3 protein. There are just over 450,000 distinct CDR3 sequences in the sample; 14% occur only once, and 0.52% lies in the top ten. A word on this clonotype: The antigen remains unidentified.

These data were likewise used in another study, on yellow fever vaccine responses in identical twins.

V usage is TRBV11-2 and J usage is TRBJ2-1; D is possibly TRBD2 (6 bases). Sequencing was performed on CD4+ T cells sorted from blood. The receptor comes from a young woman in good health. In nucleotides, the CDR3 is TGTGCCAGCAGCCCGGAGCAGGGACTTCACAATGAGCAGTTCTTC. Residues: CASSPEQGLHNEQFF.